This is a list of T cell receptor beta chains from one sample in a study of blood T cell repertoires in COVID-19. Assay used: immunoSEQ multiplex PCR; TCRdb lists only in-frame clones, some missing. Of 450,000 or so clones in the sample, roughly 90% are singletons; the top ten hold 0.65% to 1%. Sequencing input: peripheral blood. These receptors all stem from a man aged 18 to 29 with COVID-19, enrolled during active disease. The CDR3 runs from the conserved cysteine through the conserved F or W. The size of a clone is reported for some rows only, either as once, few or many, or as a class for expanded clones.

clone size | V gene | CDR3 protein
few | TRBV6-4 | CASSRAGTRGETQYF
. | TRBV7-8 | CASSLLWVTSGGEEKLFF
. | TRBV20-1 | CSVTGILEAFF
. | TRBV5-6 | CASSFGRQGPGELFF
once | TRBV6-1 | CASSDRAGSPGELFF
. | TRBV5-1 | CASSLTGAKNIQYF
. | TRBV5-1 | CASSLDGYGYTF
. | TRBV11-1 | CASSLGQGFYTGELFF
. | TRBV23-1 | CASSGGVATNEKLFF
few | TRBV7-9 | CASSFGVEPQHF
. | TRBV30 | CAWEGISGTSTDTQYF
. | TRBV4-1 | CASSQGGGFAAFF
once | TRBV7-9 | CASSLVVAPETQYF
. | TRBV3-1/TRBV3-2 | CASSQGIPYEQYF